These 9 T cell receptor beta chains share one sample of origin, sequenced in a study of OX40 agonist ivuxolimab in advanced cancers. Repertoires were generated with immunoSEQ multiplex PCR, while TCRdb's copy carries only in-frame clones and drops some. There are some 100,000 clones in the sample; over 75% occur only once, and 0.25% to 0.35% lies in the top ten. The sample in question was CD4+ or CD8+ T cells sorted from blood, obtained in a trial of the OX40 agonist ivuxolimab. Receptor source: an adult with an advanced solid tumor such as melanoma, head and neck, liver or kidney cancer.

The V call is TRBV2, the J call TRBJ2-1; 14 bases align to TRBD2. Germline V gives CDR1 SNHLY, CDR2 FYNNEI. This CDR3 has 16 residues. After removal of 6 bases from V and 0 bases from J, the junction contained 1 base not matched to a gene. CDR3 loop: CASRGTSGSSYNEQFF. The CDR3 region has the DNA TGTGCCAGCAGAGGGACTAGCGGGAGCTCCTACAATGAGCAGTTCTTC.

The chain couples TRBV10-3 to TRBJ1-1, with 7 bases lining up with TRBD1. The germline gives CDR1 ENHRY, CDR2 SYGVKD. The J segment lost 0 bases and the V segment lost 5 bases, leaving 3 bases of the junction unmatched. CDR3 size: 14 residues. Here the CDR3 reads CAISWGQMNTEAFF. The DNA for the CDR3 is TGTGCCATCAGTTGGGGACAGATGAACACTGAAGCTTTCTTT.

This rearrangement joins TRBV27 to TRBJ1-1; weak D call: TRBD1 (5 bases). Germline V gene lookup returns CDR1 MNHEY and CDR2 SMNVEV (reference sequence). Trimming pared 4 bases from V and 6 bases from J, leaving 12 bases between. This CDR3 is built from 13 residues. CDR3 loop: CASSSWGDSEAFF. The CDR3 bases are TGTGCCAGCAGTTCTTGGGGGGACTCTGAAGCTTTCTTT.

The chain employs TRBV6-6 and TRBJ2-5, with D possibly TRBD2 on 5 matching bases. Trimming removed 8 bases at V and 5 bases at J, with 12 bases between. The CDR3 covers 12 residues. CDR1 is MNHNY, CDR2 SVGAGI, per germline (reference sequence). This CDR3 reads CASLSSGETQYF. The CDR3 DNA is TGTGCCAGCCTCTCGAGCGGCGAGACCCAGTACTTC.

The chain links TRBV2 to TRBJ1-2, with D perhaps TRBD1 (6 bases). The CDR3 length is 15 residues. Per germline, CDR1 SNHLY and CDR2 FYNNEI. V lost 6 bases, J lost 4 bases, and 18 bases lay in between. CDR3 nucleotides: TGTGCCAGCAGAGGGGGAAGGGGCGGCGCCTATGGCTACACCTTC. This encodes CASRGGRGGAYGYTF.

The J gene is TRBJ1-2, the V gene TRBV28; D unresolved. V was cut by 10 bases and J by 4 bases, with 16 bases left in between. CDR1 and CDR2 from the germline V gene are MDHEN and SYDVKM. There are 13 residues in the CDR3. CDR3 nucleotides: TGTGCCACCAAGACTAGTACTCCCTATGGCTACACCTTC. Translated: CATKTSTPYGYTF.

The genes are TRBV4-3 and TRBJ1-4; 8 nucleotides line up with TRBD1. V lost 0 bases to trimming and J lost 7 bases; unmatched junction nucleotides: 7. The CDR3 is 16 amino acids. The germline V gene has CDR1 LGHNA and CDR2 YSLEER. The CDR3 reads CASSQEGGQVVEKLFF. Written as DNA, the CDR3 is TGCGCCAGCAGCCAAGAGGGGGGACAGGTAGTTGAAAAACTGTTTTTT.

The V call is TRBV28, the J call TRBJ2-7; 8 bases line up with TRBD1. Germline CDR1 is MDHEN and CDR2 is SYDVKM. This CDR3 is 14 amino acids long. J lost 3 bases, V lost 6 bases, and 7 bases had no gene match. CDR3 residues: CASRQGQGSYEQYF. The CDR3 DNA reads as TGTGCCAGCAGACAAGGACAGGGAAGCTACGAGCAGTACTTC.

The gene calls are TRBV5-1 and TRBJ1-3; no reliable D call. The CDR3 is 14 amino acids. Germline CDR1 SGHRS, CDR2 YFSETQ. The ends were cut back, 6 bases at V and 0 bases at J, with 10 bases in the middle. CDR3 region: CASTDKNSGNTIYF. The CDR3 DNA is TGCGCCAGCACCGACAAGAACTCTGGAAACACCATATATTTT. Using reference TRBV5-1 and TRBJ1-3 for the parts outside the CDR3, the full variable domain is KAGVTQTPRYLIKTRGQQVTLSCSPISGHRSVSWYQQTPGQGLQFLFEYFSETQRNKGNFPGRFSGRQFSNSRSEMNVSTLELGDSALYLCASTDKNSGNTIYFGEGSWLTVV.